This TCR beta chain was retrieved from a study of blood T cell repertoires in COVID-19. This CDR3 is 13 amino acids long. Germline values: CDR1 MNHEY, CDR2 SVGAGI. The trim removed 10 bases at V and 3 bases at J, leaving 8 bases unmatched. Clones were read by immunoSEQ multiplex PCR, and TCRdb kept only the in-frame ones, dropping some. The sample contains under 300,000 clones, approximately 83% of which appear only once. Sample: peripheral blood. This sequence originates from a woman between 50 and 59 years old who had recovered from COVID-19. V usage is TRBV6-5 and J usage is TRBJ2-5; 7 bases align to TRBD1. CDR3 amino acids: CANLRGFEETQYF. The CDR3 coding sequence is TGTGCCAACCTCAGGGGGTTTGAAGAGACCCAGTACTTC.